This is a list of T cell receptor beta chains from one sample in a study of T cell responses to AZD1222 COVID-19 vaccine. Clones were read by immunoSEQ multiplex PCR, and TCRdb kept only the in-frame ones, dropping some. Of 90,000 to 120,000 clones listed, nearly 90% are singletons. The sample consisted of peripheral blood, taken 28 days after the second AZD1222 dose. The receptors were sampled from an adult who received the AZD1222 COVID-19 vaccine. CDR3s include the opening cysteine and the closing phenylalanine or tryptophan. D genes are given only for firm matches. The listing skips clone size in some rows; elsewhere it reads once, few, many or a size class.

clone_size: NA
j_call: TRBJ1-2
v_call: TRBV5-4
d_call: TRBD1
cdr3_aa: CASSFYGTGGRSYTF
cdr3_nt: TGTGCCAGCAGCTTTTATGGGACAGGGGGCCGGAGCTACACCTTC

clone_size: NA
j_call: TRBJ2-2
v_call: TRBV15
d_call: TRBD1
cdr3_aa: CAIRTGGNTGELFF
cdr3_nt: TGTGCCATCCGCACAGGGGGAAACACCGGGGAGCTGTTTTTT

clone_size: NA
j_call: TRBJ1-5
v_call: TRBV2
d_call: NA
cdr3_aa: CASSVLQGSQPQHF
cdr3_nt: TGTGCCAGCAGTGTATTACAGGGAAGTCAGCCCCAGCATTTT

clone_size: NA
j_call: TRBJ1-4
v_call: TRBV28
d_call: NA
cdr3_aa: CASSQPSTGGYVLKLFF
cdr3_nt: TGTGCCAGCAGTCAACCCTCCACGGGGGGTTACGTACTAAAACTGTTTTTT

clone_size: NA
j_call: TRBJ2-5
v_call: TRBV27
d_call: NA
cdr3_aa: CASSFVGGQETQYF
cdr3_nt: TGTGCCAGCAGTTTTGTGGGGGGCCAAGAGACCCAGTACTTC

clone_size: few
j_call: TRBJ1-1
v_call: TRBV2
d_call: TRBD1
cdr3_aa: CASSDAGQGGLSAFF
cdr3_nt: TGTGCCAGCAGTGACGCGGGACAGGGGGGTCTGTCGGCTTTCTTT

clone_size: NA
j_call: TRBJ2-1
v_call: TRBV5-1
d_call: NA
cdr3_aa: CASSPPSSEQFF
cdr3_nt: TGCGCCAGCAGCCCTCCCAGCAGTGAGCAGTTCTTC

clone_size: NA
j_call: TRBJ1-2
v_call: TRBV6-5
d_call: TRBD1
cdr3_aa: CASRPGTGNYGYTF
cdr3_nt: TGTGCCAGCAGGCCCGGGACAGGAAACTATGGCTACACCTTC

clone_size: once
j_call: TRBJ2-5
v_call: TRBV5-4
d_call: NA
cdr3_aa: CASSFSTDNQETQYF
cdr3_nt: TGTGCCAGCAGCTTTTCTACAGACAACCAAGAGACCCAGTACTTC

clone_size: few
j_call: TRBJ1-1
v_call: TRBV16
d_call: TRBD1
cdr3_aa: CASSQFGTGNTEAFF
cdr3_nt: TGTGCCAGCAGCCAATTCGGGACAGGGAACACTGAAGCTTTCTTT